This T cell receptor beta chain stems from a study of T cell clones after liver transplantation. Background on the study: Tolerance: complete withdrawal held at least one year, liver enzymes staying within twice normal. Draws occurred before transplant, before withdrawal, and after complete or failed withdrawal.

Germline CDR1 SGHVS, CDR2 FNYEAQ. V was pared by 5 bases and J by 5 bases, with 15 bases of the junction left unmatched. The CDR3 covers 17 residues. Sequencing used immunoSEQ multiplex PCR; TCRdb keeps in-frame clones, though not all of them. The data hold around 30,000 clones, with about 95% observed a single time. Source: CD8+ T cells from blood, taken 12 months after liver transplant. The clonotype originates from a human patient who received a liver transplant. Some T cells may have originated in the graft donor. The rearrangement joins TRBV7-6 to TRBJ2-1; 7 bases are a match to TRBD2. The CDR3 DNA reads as TGTGCCAGCAGCCAGGCGGGGAGGGAGGTATCGGACAATGAGCAGTTCTTC. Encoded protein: CASSQAGREVSDNEQFF. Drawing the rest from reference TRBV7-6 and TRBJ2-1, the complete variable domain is GAGVSQSPRYKVTKRGQDVALRCDPISGHVSLYWYRQALGQGPEFLTYFNYEAQQDKSGLPNDRFSAERPEGSISTLTIQRTEQRDSAMYRCASSQAGREVSDNEQFFGPGTRLTVL.